These 29 T cell receptor beta chains originate from one sample sequenced in a study of blood T cell repertoires in COVID-19. Generated by immunoSEQ multiplex PCR, the TCRdb table keeps only in-frame clones and is missing some. Among fewer than 250,000 clones, about four fifths were seen once, and the ten largest hold 8.2%. Sequenced material: peripheral blood. The receptors shown here come from a woman aged 45-65 years with acute or convalescent COVID-19.

The V call is TRBV5-4, the J call TRBJ1-6; possible D gene TRBD1, 5 bases. Germline CDR1 and CDR2: SGHNT and YYREEE (reference sequence). The V end lost 4 bases, the J end lost 2 bases, and 13 bases lay between the germline ends. CDR3 length: 16 residues. The chain's CDR3 is CASSRGGGTYNSPLHF. The CDR3 nucleotides read TGTGCCAGCAGCCGTGGGGGGGGGACCTATAATTCACCCCTCCACTTT.

This chain uses TRBV28 with TRBJ2-5, with 9 bases aligning to TRBD1. The CDR3 runs 16 residues. Germline V CDR1 and CDR2: MDHEN, SYDVKM. The junction had 12 bases not matched to a gene; V was cut back by 6 bases and J by 4 bases. CDR3 in amino acids: CASRKSLTGGRETQYF. CDR3 DNA sequence: TGTGCCAGCAGAAAAAGTCTGACAGGGGGTCGAGAGACCCAGTACTTC.

V usage is TRBV9 and J usage is TRBJ2-1; TRBD2 matches 14 bases. The CDR3 is 16 residues long. Germline CDR1 is SGDLS and CDR2 is YYNGEE. Trimming took 4 bases from V and 7 from J; bases not matched to a gene: 7. This CDR3 is CASSSRLAGGVNEQFF. The CDR3 nucleotides read TGTGCCAGCAGCTCGCGACTAGCGGGAGGGGTTAATGAGCAGTTCTTC.

CDR3 residues: CASSPPGLAHTDTQYF. The CDR3 coding sequence is TGTGCCAGCTCACCCCCGGGACTAGCGCACACAGATACGCAGTATTTT. The genes are TRBV18 and TRBJ2-3, with 10 bases matching TRBD2. Germline V gene sequence: CDR1 KGHSH, CDR2 LQKENI. This CDR3 is 16 amino acids long. V gave up 3 bases and J gave up 2 bases; unmatched junction bases: 5.

This clone appeared a few times. The rearrangement links TRBV27 to TRBJ1-5; 8 nucleotides line up with TRBD1. The germline gives CDR1 MNHEY, CDR2 SMNVEV (reference sequence). CDR3 length: 15 amino acids. Trimming cost V 8 bases and J 2 bases; bases outside gene matches: 8. CDR3 sequence reads: CASGQGLGGNQPQHF. In DNA, the CDR3 is TGTGCCAGCGGACAGGGATTAGGCGGCAATCAGCCCCAGCATTTT.

V and J are TRBV6-2 or TRBV6-3 and TRBJ2-1; 12 bases align to TRBD2. The germline V gene encodes CDR1 MNHEY and CDR2 SVGEGT. Trimming took 2 bases from V and 8 from J; bases not matched to a gene: 7. The CDR3 is 16 residues long. The chain's CDR3 is CASSYRLAGVPDEQFF. CDR3 nucleotide sequence: TGTGCCAGCAGTTACCGACTAGCGGGAGTACCGGATGAGCAGTTCTTC.

This chain connects TRBV24-1 to TRBJ2-7, with D possibly matching TRBD1 (6 bases). Germline assignment: CDR1 KGHDR and CDR2 SFDVKD. Trimming took off 3 bases at V and 5 bases at J, with 16 bases between the two ends. This CDR3 spans 15 amino acids. CDR3 DNA: TGTGCCACCAGTGATCACCGCCGGGACACCCACGAGCAGTACTTC. It translates to CATSDHRRDTHEQYF.

This CDR3 reads CASSVEGAGGNTIYF. CDR3 nucleotides: TGTGCCAGCAGCGTGGAGGGGGCAGGCGGAAACACCATATATTTT. The chain recombines TRBV9 with TRBJ1-3, with 7 nucleotides matching TRBD1. After removal of 2 bases from V and 4 bases from J, the junction contained 6 bases not matched to a gene. Germline V lookup: CDR1 SGDLS, CDR2 YYNGEE. This CDR3 has 15 residues. The variable domain in full, completed from reference TRBV9 and TRBJ1-3, reads DSGVTQTPKHLITATGQRVTLRCSPRSGDLSVYWYQQSLDQGLQFLIQYYNGEERAKGNILERFSAQQFPDLHSELNLSSLELGDSALYFCASSVEGAGGNTIYFGEGSWLTVV.

This clone was detected a few times. This chain uses TRBV11-1 with TRBJ2-1, with D possibly TRBD1 on 5 matching bases. Germline-derived CDR1 and CDR2 are SGHAT and FQDESV (reference sequence). V lost 1 base to trimming and J lost 2 bases, with 9 bases between them. This CDR3 contains 15 residues. The CDR3 DNA is TGTGCCAGCAGCTTAGAAGGGGCTACCTACAATGAGCAGTTCTTC. Amino acids: CASSLEGATYNEQFF.

This chain links TRBV9 with TRBJ1-1; D possibly corresponds to TRBD1 (6 bases). The CDR3 runs 17 residues. From germline, CDR1 is SGDLS and CDR2 YYNGEE. Between the trimmed V and J ends, which lost 0 bases and 0 bases, there was a span of 15 bases. The DNA of the CDR3 is TGTGCCAGCAGCGTAGAGGACAGACCCAACATGAACACTGAAGCTTTCTTT. It codes for CASSVEDRPNMNTEAFF.

This clone was seen once. Other DNA sequences in the sample encode the same CDR3. The V and J genes are TRBV28 and TRBJ2-3; D may be TRBD2 (6 bases). Germline CDR1 is MDHEN and CDR2 is SYDVKM. Trimming cost V 4 bases and J 4 bases, with 6 bases left between them. This CDR3 has 12 residues. The CDR3 bases are TGTGCCAGCAGTTCGGGGGCAGATACGCAGTATTTT. As protein: CASSSGADTQYF.

Turning to this clone: Germline and junction disagree at one end, which may indicate a read error. The rearrangement uses TRBV12-3 or TRBV12-4 and TRBJ1-2; 9 bases match TRBD1. The CDR3 is 12 residues long. CDR3 nucleotide sequence: TGTGCCACCAGTCGGGGACAGGGAGGCTACACCTTC. Encoded protein: CATSRGQGGYTF.

The chain carries TRBV10-3 and TRBJ2-4; possible D gene TRBD2, 5 bases. CDR3 length equals 12 residues. CDR1 and CDR2 (germline): ENHRY, SYGVKD. V was shortened by 3 bases and J by 10 bases, with 10 bases between the two germline ends. The CDR3 nucleotides are TGTGCCATCAGTGAAGCCGGGGTTATTCAGTACTTC. It is translated as CAISEAGVIQYF.

The CDR3 DNA sequence: TGCGCCAGCAGCTTCGGTCCAAAAACCGGGGAGCTGTTTTTT. Protein product: CASSFGPKTGELFF. This sequence joins TRBV4-1 and TRBJ2-2; D unresolved. From germline, CDR1 is MGHRA and CDR2 YSYEKL. The ends were cut back, 5 bases at V and 5 bases at J, with 12 bases in the middle. CDR3 length equals 14 residues.

About this clone: This sample also contains other DNA sequences that code for the same CDR3. The rearrangement joins TRBV5-1 to TRBJ2-7; 11 bases agree with TRBD1. CDR1 and CDR2 from the germline V gene are SGHRS and YFSETQ. Losses at the gene ends were 2 bases for V and 3 bases for J; bases not matched to a gene: 1. CDR3 length: 14 residues. Written as DNA, the CDR3 is TGCGCCAGCAGCTTCGGGACAGGGGGCTACGAGCAGTACTTC. This translates into CASSFGTGGYEQYF.

The rearrangement joins TRBV5-1 to TRBJ2-3; maybe TRBD1 (5 bases). Deletions cut 5 bases from V and 6 bases from J, with 13 bases between. Per the germline V gene, CDR1 is SGHRS and CDR2 is YFSETQ. This CDR3 region has 13 residues. As DNA, the CDR3 is TGCGCCAGCAGTAAACAGGTCTGGGATACGCAGTATTTT. This gives the protein CASSKQVWDTQYF.

This rearrangement joins TRBV5-1 to TRBJ1-1, with D tentatively TRBD1 (5 bases). CDR1 SGHRS and CDR2 YFSETQ come from the germline V gene. The CDR3 contains 14 residues. Trimming removed 0 bases from V and 4 bases from J, with 10 bases in between. DNA for the CDR3: TGCGCCAGCAGCTTGGAGGGGTGGGGCACTGAAGCTTTCTTT. Translated: CASSLEGWGTEAFF.

A few counts support this clone. This chain links TRBV28 with TRBJ2-1, with TRBD2 matching over 9 bases. With V trimmed by 5 bases and J by 5 bases, 13 bases remained unmatched. This CDR3 has 17 amino acids. Germline V CDR1 and CDR2: MDHEN, SYDVKM. The DNA of the CDR3 is TGTGCCAGCAGTCCGCATAGCGGGAGAGCTCCCGACAATGAGCAGTTCTTC. This translates into CASSPHSGRAPDNEQFF.

The V and J genes are TRBV10-1 and TRBJ2-7; 12 bases match TRBD2. Trimming at V came to 3 bases and at J to 7 bases, leaving 7 bases not matched to a gene. The CDR3 is made up of 15 amino acids. CDR1 and CDR2 (germline): WNHNN, SYGVQD (reference sequence). The CDR3 reads CASSDVRLAGAEQYF. The DNA of the CDR3 is TGCGCCAGCAGTGACGTGCGACTAGCGGGAGCTGAGCAGTACTTC.

This chain links TRBV28 with TRBJ1-4, with D perhaps TRBD1 (6 bases). The germline V gene encodes CDR1 MDHEN and CDR2 SYDVKM. The V end was cut by 10 bases, the J end by 4 bases, with 19 bases between. This CDR3 is 15 amino acids long. The CDR3 DNA is TGTGCCATCCAGCCTTGGGGGGGGCTTAATGAAAAACTGTTTTTT. Its protein is CAIQPWGGLNEKLFF. Complete variable domain (other parts from reference TRBV28 and TRBJ1-4): DVKVTQSSRYLVKRTGEKVFLECVQDMDHENMFWYRQDPGLGLRLIYFSYDVKMKEKGDIPEGYSVSREKKERFSLILESASTNQTSMYLCAIQPWGGLNEKLFFGSGTQLSVL.

CDR3 sequence: CASSIWTDTDTQYF. As DNA, the CDR3 is TGTGCCAGCAGCATTTGGACTGACACAGATACGCAGTATTTT. The V call is TRBV11-2, the J call TRBJ2-3; D may be TRBD2 (5 bases). V was shortened by 5 bases and J by 2 bases, with 11 bases between the two germline ends. CDR3 length: 14 amino acids. Germline CDR1 and CDR2: SGHAT and FQNNGV.

The count of this clone is one. The rearrangement links TRBV7-2 to TRBJ2-5; D is unresolved. Germline-derived CDR1 and CDR2 are SGHTA and FQGNSA. V lost 3 bases to trimming and J lost 2 bases, with 10 bases between them. The CDR3 spans 14 residues. Here the CDR3 DNA reads TGTGCCAGCAGCTTCTATAGTGCACAAGAGACCCAGTACTTC. It encodes CASSFYSAQETQYF.

The table lists this clone with a few counts. The chain has TRBV7-9 and TRBJ2-7; 8 nucleotides align to TRBD2. After removal of 5 bases from V and 4 bases from J, the junction contained 10 bases not matched to a gene. CDR1 and CDR2 (germline): SEHNR, FQNEAQ (reference sequence). CDR3 size: 15 residues. The CDR3 DNA reads as TGTGCCAGCAGCAACGGACTAGCCGGCGGGTACGAGCAGTACTTC. The encoded protein is CASSNGLAGGYEQYF.

This chain joins TRBV6-6 and TRBJ2-2, with D perhaps TRBD1 (6 bases). CDR1 is MNHNY, CDR2 SVGAGI, per germline (reference sequence). The CDR3 spans 15 residues. Trimming took off 5 bases at V and 4 bases at J, with 14 bases between the two ends. CDR3: CASSPLQGSTGELFF. The CDR3 DNA reads TGTGCCAGCAGTCCCCTCCAGGGGAGCACCGGGGAGCTGTTTTTT.

The chain couples TRBV7-2 to TRBJ2-2; D call uncertain. From germline, CDR1 is SGHTA and CDR2 FQGNSA. The CDR3 consists of 13 residues. V lost 2 bases and J 6 bases, leaving 7 bases between the germline ends. The CDR3 region is CASSLRQAGELFF. The CDR3 DNA reads TGTGCCAGCAGCTTAAGGCAGGCCGGGGAGCTGTTTTTT.

The chain couples TRBV5-1 to TRBJ2-1; weak D call: TRBD2 (7 bases). The V end lost 6 bases, the J end lost 5 bases, and 24 bases lay between the germline ends. Per the germline V gene, CDR1 is SGHRS and CDR2 is YFSETQ. The CDR3 has 17 residues. The CDR3, as DNA: TGCGCCAGCAAGGGAGGGTCGTACAGGGACGAAGACAATGAGCAGTTCTTC. Protein product: CASKGGSYRDEDNEQFF. Full variable domain (missing parts from reference TRBV5-1 and TRBJ2-1): KAGVTQTPRYLIKTRGQQVTLSCSPISGHRSVSWYQQTPGQGLQFLFEYFSETQRNKGNFPGRFSGRQFSNSRSEMNVSTLELGDSALYLCASKGGSYRDEDNEQFFGPGTRLTVL.

The chain is built from TRBV5-4 and TRBJ2-7, with D perhaps TRBD2 (6 bases). Deletions cut 0 bases from V and 2 bases from J, with 15 bases between. The CDR3 covers 16 residues. CDR1 and CDR2 (germline): SGHNT, YYREEE (reference sequence). The CDR3 reads CASSLAGAGMTYEQYF. In DNA, the CDR3 is TGTGCCAGCAGCTTGGCGGGAGCAGGGATGACCTACGAGCAGTACTTC.

The V and J genes are TRBV12-2 and TRBJ2-7; the table's D call, TRBD2, was not checked against the DNA. TRBV12-2 is a pseudogene segment. The CDR3 is 14 amino acids. The CDR3 nucleotides are TGTGCAAGTCGCTTAAATGGGGGGACTTACGAGCAGTACTTC. It specifies CASRLNGGTYEQYF.

This chain links TRBV7-2 with TRBJ2-5, with D maybe TRBD2 (5 bases). The CDR3 length is 16 residues. Germline V gene sequence: CDR1 SGHTA, CDR2 FQGNSA. V was clipped by 1 base and J by 5 bases, with 17 bases between them. The CDR3 DNA reads as TGTGCCAGCAGCTTAGTCGGAGGAGCTGCCGGGGAGACCCAGTACTTC. Amino acid sequence: CASSLVGGAAGETQYF. Looking up the rest from reference TRBV7-2 and TRBJ2-5 gives the full variable domain: GAGVSQSPSNKVTEKGKDVELRCDPISGHTALYWYRQSLGQGLEFLIYFQGNSAPDKSGLPSDRFSAERTGGSVSTLTIQRTQQEDSAVYLCASSLVGGAAGETQYFGPGTRLLVL.